This T cell receptor (beta chain) was found in a study of blood T cells in healthy people across ages. Regarding the study as a whole: Naive T cell percentage strongly correlated with TCR beta diversity. The study could not conclusively compare naive and antigen-experienced cells, given its unsorted PBMCs.

Combining a sample-barcoded 5' primer with a J-beta primer mix, a second PCR ran for about 7 to 11 cycles. TCRdb recomputed calls from the 5' RACE reads with MiXCR, one row per CDR3 protein. The sample shows about 680,000 distinct CDR3 sequences, around 48% of them seen only once. Sample donors were healthy Caucasian individuals that came from Russia, aged roughly 6 to 100. Total RNA was isolated from each sample in quantities of at least 6 micrograms. V was cut by 7 bases and J by 4 bases, with 10 bases left in between. This CDR3 has 11 amino acids. The V gene's germline CDR1 is SQVTM and CDR2 ANQGSEA. This clonotype showed up just a few times. What it binds is unknown.

The V gene is TRBV29-1, the J gene TRBJ1-1; D ambiguous. This receptor was obtained from a woman aged 55-69 years in good health. Source material: blood. CDR3 loop: CSAPLGTEAFF. For the CDR3, the DNA is TGCAGCGCCCCCCTCGGCACTGAAGCTTTCTTT.